This T cell receptor beta chain was identified during a study of blood T cells in healthy people across ages. Study observations and caveats: Among T cells, TCR beta diversity per million cells dropped roughly linearly as age rose.

A second PCR, run for roughly 7 to 12 cycles, used a sample-barcoded 5' primer plus a J-beta primer mix. TCRdb itself ran the 5' RACE reads through MiXCR, one entry per CDR3 protein. Here the sample spans roughly 900,000 distinct CDR3 sequences, more than 25% being singletons. The sample providers were healthy Caucasian people from Russia, aged about 6 to 100. Collection of around 10 milliliters of peripheral blood was performed for each donor. Per individual sample, total RNA of at least 6 micrograms was extracted. Of note for this clonotype: Its antigen is undetermined. This may arise from a read error, as a much more abundant clone is one base away.

The sequenced material came from blood. This sequence originates from a woman older than 75 in good health.

The CDR3 reads CSARAGGQADTQYF. The CDR3 coding sequence is TGCAGTGCTAGGGCGGGGGGACAGGCAGATACGCAGTATTTT. The chain carries TRBV20-1 and TRBJ2-3, with D tentatively TRBD1 or TRBD2 (8 bases each). Trimming stripped 3 bases from V and 4 bases from J, with 14 bases between. Germline loops: CDR1 DFQATT, CDR2 SNEGSKA (reference sequence). The CDR3 sequence is 14 residues long.